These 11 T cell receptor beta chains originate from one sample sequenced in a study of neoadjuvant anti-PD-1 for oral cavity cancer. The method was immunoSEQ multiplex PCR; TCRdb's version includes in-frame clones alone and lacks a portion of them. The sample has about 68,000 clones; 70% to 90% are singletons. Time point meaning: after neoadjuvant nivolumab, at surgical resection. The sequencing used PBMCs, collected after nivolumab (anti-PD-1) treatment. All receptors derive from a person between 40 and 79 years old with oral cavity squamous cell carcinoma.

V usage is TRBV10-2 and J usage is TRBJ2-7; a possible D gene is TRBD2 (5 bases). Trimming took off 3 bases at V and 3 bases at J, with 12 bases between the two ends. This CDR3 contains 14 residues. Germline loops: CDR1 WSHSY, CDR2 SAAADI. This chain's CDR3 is CASSERTPLYEQYF. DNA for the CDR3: TGCGCCAGCAGTGAACGGACTCCCCTCTACGAGCAGTACTTC.

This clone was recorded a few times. As DNA, the CDR3 is TGTGCCAGCGCGAGGCAGGGAAGGAGGAATCAGTACTTC. It specifies CASARQGRRNQYF. The rearrangement uses TRBV6-5 and TRBJ2-4; either TRBD1 or TRBD2 may fit D (5 bases each). CDR3 size: 13 residues. Trimming shortened V by 8 bases and J by 12 bases, and 20 bases separated the two germline ends. Germline V gives CDR1 MNHEY, CDR2 SVGAGI.

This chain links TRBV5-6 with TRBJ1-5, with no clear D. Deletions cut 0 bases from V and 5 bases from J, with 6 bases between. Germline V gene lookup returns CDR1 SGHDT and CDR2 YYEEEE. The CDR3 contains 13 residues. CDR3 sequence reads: CASSLDLDQPQHF. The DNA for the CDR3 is TGTGCCAGCAGCTTGGATCTGGATCAGCCCCAGCATTTT. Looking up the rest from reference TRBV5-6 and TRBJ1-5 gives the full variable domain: DAGVTQSPTHLIKTRGQQVTLRCSPKSGHDTVSWYQQALGQGPQFIFQYYEEEERQRGNFPDRFSGHQFPNYSSELNVNALLLGDSALYLCASSLDLDQPQHFGDGTRLSIL.

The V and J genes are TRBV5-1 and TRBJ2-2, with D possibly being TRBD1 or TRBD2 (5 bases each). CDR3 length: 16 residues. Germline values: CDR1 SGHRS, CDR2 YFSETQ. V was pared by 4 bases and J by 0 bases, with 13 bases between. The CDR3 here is CASSRDVISNTGELFF. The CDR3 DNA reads TGCGCCAGCAGCCGGGACGTGATTTCGAACACCGGGGAGCTGTTTTTT.

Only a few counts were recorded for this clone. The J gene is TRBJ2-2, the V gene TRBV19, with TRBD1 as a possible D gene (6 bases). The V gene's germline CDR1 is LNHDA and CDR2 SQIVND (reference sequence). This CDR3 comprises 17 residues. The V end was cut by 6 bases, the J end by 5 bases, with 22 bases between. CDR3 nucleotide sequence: TGTGCCAGTAGACCGAAAGGACAGAGTCTAGGGACCGGGGAGCTGTTTTTT. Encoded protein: CASRPKGQSLGTGELFF.

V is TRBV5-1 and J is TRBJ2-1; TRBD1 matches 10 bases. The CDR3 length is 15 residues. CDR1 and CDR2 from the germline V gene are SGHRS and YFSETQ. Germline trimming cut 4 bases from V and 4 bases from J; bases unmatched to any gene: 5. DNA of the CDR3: TGCGCCAGCAGCGGGACAGGGGAGTGGTACAATGAGCAGTTCTTC. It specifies CASSGTGEWYNEQFF.

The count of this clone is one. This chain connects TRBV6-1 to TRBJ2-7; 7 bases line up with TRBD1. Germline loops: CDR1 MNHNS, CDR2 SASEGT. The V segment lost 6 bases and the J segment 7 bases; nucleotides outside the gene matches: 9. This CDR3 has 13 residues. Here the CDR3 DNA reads TGTGCCAGCAGGACCACAGGGGTTCTGGAGCAGTACTTC. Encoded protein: CASRTTGVLEQYF.

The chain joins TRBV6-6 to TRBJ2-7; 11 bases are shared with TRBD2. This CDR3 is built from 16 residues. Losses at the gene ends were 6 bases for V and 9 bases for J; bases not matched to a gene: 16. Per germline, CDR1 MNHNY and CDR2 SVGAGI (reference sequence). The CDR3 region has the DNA TGTGCCAGCAGGACTAGCGGGGTTGTATCTCCTACGGGGCAGTACTTC. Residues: CASRTSGVVSPTGQYF.

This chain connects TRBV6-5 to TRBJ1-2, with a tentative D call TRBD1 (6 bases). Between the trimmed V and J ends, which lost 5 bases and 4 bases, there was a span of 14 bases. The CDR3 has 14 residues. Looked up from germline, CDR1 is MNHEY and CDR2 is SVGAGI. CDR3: CASSPGQTIYGYTF. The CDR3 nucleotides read TGTGCCAGCAGTCCAGGACAGACGATCTATGGCTACACCTTC.

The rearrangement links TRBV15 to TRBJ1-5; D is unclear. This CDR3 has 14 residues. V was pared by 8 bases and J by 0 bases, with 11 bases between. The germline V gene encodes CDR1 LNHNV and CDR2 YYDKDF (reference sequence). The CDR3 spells CATAGHYSNQPQHF. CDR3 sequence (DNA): TGTGCCACCGCCGGGCACTATAGCAATCAGCCCCAGCATTTT.

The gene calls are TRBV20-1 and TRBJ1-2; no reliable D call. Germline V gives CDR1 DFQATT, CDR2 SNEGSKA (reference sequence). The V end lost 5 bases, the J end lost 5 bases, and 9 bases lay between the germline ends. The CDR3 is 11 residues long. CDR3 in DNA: TGCAGTGCTCTTGGCCTATATGGCTACACCTTC. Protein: CSALGLYGYTF.